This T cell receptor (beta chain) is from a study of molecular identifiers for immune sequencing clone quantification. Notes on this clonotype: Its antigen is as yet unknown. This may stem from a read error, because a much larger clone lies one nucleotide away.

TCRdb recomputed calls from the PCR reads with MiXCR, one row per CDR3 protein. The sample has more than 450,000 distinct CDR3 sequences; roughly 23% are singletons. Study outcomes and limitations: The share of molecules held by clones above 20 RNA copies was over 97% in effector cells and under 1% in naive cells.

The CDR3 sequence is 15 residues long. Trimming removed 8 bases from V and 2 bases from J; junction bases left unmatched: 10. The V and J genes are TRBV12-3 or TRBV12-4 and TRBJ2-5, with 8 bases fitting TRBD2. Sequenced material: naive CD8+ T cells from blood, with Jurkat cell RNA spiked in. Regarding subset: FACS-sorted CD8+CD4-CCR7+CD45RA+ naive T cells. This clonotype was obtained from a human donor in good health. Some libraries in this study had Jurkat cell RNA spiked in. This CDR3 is CASGSGLATQETQYF. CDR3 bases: TGTGCCAGCGGTTCCGGACTAGCCACACAAGAGACCCAGTACTTC.